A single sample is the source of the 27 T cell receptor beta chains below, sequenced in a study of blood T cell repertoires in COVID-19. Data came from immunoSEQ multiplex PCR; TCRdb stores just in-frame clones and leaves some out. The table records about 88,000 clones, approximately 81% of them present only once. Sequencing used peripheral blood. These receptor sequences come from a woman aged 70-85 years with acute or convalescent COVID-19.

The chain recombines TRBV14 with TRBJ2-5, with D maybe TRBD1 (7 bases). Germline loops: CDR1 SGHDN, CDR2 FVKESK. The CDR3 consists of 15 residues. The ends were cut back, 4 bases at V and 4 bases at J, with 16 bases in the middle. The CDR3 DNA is TGTGCCAGCAGCCTTACTCTTCAGGGGGGAGAGACCCAGTACTTC. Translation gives CASSLTLQGGETQYF.

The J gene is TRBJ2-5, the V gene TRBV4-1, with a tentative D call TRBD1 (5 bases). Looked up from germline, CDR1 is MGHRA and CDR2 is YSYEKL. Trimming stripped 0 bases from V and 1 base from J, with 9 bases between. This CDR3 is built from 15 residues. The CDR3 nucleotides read TGCGCCAGCAGCCAAGAGACGGACACCCAAGAGACCCAGTACTTC. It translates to CASSQETDTQETQYF.

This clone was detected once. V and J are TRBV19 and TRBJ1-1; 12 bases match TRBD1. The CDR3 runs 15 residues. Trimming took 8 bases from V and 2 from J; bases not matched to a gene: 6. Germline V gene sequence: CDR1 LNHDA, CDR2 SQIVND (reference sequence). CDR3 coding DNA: TGTGCCAGTTCCCTGGGGACAGGGGGCAACACTGAAGCTTTCTTT. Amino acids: CASSLGTGGNTEAFF.

The CDR3 bases are TGTGCCAGCAGTTACGGGGCTATCTCTAATTCACCCCTCCACTTT. Translated, it gives CASSYGAISNSPLHF. The chain has TRBV6-5 and TRBJ1-6, with a tentative D call TRBD1 (5 bases). The CDR3 is made up of 15 amino acids. The V and J ends lost 2 bases and 6 bases respectively, with 11 bases between them. The germline V gene has CDR1 MNHEY and CDR2 SVGAGI.

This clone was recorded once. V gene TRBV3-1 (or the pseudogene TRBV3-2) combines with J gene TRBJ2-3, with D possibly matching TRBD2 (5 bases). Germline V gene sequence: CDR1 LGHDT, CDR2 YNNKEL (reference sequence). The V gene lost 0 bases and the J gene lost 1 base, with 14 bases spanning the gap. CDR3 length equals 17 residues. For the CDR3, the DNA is TGTGCCAGCAGCCAAGATCCCCCGGGGTGGGGCACAGATACGCAGTATTTT. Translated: CASSQDPPGWGTDTQYF.

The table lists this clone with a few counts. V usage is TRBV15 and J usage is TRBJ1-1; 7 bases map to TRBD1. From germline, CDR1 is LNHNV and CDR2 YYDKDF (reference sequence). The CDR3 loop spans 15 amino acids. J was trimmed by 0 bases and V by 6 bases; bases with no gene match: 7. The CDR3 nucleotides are TGTGCCACCAGACAGGGGAGGTTGGTGAACACTGAAGCTTTCTTT. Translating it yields CATRQGRLVNTEAFF.

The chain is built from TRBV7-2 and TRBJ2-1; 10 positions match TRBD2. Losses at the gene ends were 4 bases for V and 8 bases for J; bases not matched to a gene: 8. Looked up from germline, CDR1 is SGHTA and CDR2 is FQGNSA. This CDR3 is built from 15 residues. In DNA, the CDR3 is TGTGCCAGCAGCTCACTAGCGGGAATAGGGGATGAGCAGTTCTTC. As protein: CASSSLAGIGDEQFF.

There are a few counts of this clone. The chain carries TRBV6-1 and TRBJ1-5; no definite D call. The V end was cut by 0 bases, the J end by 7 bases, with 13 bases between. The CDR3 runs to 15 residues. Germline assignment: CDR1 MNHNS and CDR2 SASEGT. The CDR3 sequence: CASSEAHSEGQPQHF. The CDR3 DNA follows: TGTGCCAGCAGTGAAGCCCATTCCGAGGGACAGCCCCAGCATTTT.

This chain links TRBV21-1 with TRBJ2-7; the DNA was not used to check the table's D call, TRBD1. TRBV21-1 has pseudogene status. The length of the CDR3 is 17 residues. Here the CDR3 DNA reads TGTGCCAGCAGCAAAGTGGGAAGGGCCAGGGGGACCTACGAGCAGTACGTC. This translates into CASSKVGRARGTYEQYV.

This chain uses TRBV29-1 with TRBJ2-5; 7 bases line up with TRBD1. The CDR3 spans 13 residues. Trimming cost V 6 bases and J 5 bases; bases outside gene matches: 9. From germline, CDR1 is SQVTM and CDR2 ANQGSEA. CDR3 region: CSVNEGAKETQYF. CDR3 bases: TGCAGCGTCAATGAGGGGGCTAAGGAGACCCAGTACTTC.

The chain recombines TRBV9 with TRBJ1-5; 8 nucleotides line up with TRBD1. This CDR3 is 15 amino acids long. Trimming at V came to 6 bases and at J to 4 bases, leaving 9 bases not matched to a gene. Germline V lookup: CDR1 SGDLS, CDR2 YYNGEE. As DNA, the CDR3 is TGTGCCAGCAAACCAGGGCAGGGGGCGAATCAGCCCCAGCATTTT. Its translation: CASKPGQGANQPQHF.

The CDR3: CATSDFGRGSMNTEAFF. The CDR3 DNA sequence: TGTGCCACCAGTGATTTTGGCAGGGGGTCGATGAACACTGAAGCTTTCTTT. This chain uses TRBV24-1 with TRBJ1-1; TRBD1 matches at 7 bases. This CDR3 contains 17 residues. Germline V gene data show CDR1 as KGHDR and CDR2 as SFDVKD. Losses at the gene ends were 1 base for V and 0 bases for J; bases not matched to a gene: 7.

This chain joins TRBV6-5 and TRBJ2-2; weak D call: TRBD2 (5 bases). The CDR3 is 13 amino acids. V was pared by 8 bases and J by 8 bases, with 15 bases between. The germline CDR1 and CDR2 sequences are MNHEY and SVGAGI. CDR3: CASRRGLLGELFF. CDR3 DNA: TGTGCCAGCCGCCGCGGGCTCTTGGGGGAGCTGTTTTTT.

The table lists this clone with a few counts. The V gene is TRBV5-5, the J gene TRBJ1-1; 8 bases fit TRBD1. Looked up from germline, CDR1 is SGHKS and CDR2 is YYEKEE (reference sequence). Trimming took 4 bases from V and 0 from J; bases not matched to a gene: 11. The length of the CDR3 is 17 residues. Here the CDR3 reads CASSPSPQGAVNTEAFF. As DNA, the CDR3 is TGTGCCAGCAGCCCGAGCCCCCAGGGGGCCGTGAACACTGAAGCTTTCTTT.

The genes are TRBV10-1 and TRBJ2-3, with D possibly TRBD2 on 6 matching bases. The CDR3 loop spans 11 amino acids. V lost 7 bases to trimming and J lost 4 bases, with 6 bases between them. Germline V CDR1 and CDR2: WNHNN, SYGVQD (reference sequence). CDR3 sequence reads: CASTGADTQYF. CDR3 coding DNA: TGCGCCAGCACGGGGGCAGATACGCAGTATTTT.

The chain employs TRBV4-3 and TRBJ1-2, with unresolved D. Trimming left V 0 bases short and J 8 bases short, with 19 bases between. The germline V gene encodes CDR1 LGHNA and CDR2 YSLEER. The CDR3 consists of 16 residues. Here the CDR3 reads CASSQEMGMLARGYTF. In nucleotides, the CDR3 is TGCGCCAGCAGCCAAGAAATGGGCATGCTGGCGCGCGGCTACACCTTC.

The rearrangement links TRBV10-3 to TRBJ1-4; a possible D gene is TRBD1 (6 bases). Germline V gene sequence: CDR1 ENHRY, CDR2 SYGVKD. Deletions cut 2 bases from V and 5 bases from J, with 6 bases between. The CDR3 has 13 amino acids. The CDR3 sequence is CAISEDRNEKLFF. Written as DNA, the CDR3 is TGTGCCATCAGTGAGGACAGGAATGAAAAACTGTTTTTT.

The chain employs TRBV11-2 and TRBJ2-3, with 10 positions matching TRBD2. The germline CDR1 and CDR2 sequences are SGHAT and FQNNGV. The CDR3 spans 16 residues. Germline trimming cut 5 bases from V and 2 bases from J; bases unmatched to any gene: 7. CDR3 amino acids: CASSQRLAGVTDTQYF. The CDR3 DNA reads TGTGCCAGCAGCCAAAGGCTAGCGGGGGTCACAGATACGCAGTATTTT.

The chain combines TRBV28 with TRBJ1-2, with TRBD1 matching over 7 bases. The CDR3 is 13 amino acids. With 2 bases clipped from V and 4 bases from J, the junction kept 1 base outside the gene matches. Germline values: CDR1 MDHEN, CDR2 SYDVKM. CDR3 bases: TGTGCCAGCAGTTTAAGGGACAGCTATGGCTACACCTTC. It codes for CASSLRDSYGYTF.

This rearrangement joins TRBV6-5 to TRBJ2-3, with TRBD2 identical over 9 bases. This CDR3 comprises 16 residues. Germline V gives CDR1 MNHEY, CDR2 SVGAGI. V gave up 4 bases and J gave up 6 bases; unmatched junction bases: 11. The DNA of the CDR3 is TGTGCCAGCAGTTCCAGAGGGGGCGGGAGGGCGGATACGCAGTATTTT. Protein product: CASSSRGGGRADTQYF.

CDR3 nucleotides: TGTGCCAGCTCTCGCGGACAGGGGGGAAGCTCCTACGAGCAGTACGTC. The encoded protein is CASSRGQGGSSYEQYV. The chain carries TRBV18 and TRBJ2-7, with 10 bases identical to TRBD1. V shed 6 bases and J 0 bases; nucleotides not matched to a gene: 8. The germline V gene has CDR1 KGHSH and CDR2 LQKENI. The CDR3 sequence is 16 residues long.

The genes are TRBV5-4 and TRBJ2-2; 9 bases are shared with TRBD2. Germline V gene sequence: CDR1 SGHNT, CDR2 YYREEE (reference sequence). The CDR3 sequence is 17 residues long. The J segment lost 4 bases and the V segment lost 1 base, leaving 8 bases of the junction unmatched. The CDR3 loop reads CASSLRLAGEITGELFF. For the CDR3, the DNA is TGTGCCAGCAGCTTGAGATTAGCGGGGGAAATCACCGGGGAGCTGTTTTTT.

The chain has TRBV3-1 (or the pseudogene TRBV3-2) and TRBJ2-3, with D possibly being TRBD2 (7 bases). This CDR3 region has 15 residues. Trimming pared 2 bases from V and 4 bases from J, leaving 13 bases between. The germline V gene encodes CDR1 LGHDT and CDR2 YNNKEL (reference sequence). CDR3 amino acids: CASSQMRGPADTQYF. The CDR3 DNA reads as TGTGCCAGCAGCCAAATGCGGGGGCCGGCAGATACGCAGTATTTT.

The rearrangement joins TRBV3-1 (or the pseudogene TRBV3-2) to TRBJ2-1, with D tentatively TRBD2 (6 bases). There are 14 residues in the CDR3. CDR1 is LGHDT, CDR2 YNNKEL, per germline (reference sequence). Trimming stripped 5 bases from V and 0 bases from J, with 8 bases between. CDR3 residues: CASSSSVSYNEQFF. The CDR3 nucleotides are TGTGCCAGCAGCTCTAGCGTCTCCTACAATGAGCAGTTCTTC.

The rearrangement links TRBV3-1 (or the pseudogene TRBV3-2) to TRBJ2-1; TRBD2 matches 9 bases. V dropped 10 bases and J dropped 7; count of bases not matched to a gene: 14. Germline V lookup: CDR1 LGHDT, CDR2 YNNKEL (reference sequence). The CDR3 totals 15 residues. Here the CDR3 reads CATYGSGGPRNEQFF. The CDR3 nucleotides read TGTGCCACCTATGGTAGCGGGGGCCCGAGGAATGAGCAGTTCTTC.

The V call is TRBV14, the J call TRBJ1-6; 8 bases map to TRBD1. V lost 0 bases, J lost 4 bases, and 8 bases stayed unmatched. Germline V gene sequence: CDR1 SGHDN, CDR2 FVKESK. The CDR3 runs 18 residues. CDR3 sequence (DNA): TGTGCCAGCAGCCAAGACGTCGGGACAGGCGCTTATAATTCACCCCTCCACTTT. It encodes CASSQDVGTGAYNSPLHF. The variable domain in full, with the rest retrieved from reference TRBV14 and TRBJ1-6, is EAGVTQFPSHSVIEKGQTVTLRCDPISGHDNLYWYRRVMGKEIKFLLHFVKESKQDESGMPNNRFLAERTGGTYSTLKVQPAELEDSGVYFCASSQDVGTGAYNSPLHFGNGTRLTVT.

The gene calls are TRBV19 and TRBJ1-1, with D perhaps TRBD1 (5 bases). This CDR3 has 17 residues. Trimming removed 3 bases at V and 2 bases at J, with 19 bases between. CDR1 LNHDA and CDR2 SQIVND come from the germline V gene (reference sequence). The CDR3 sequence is CASSITAGSGINTEAFF. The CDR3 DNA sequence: TGTGCCAGTAGTATCACGGCAGGGTCTGGAATAAACACTGAAGCTTTCTTT.